This passage covers 22 T cell receptor beta chains from one sample sequenced in a study of blood T cell repertoires in COVID-19. Sequenced by immunoSEQ multiplex PCR; TCRdb stores in-frame clones only, minus some. The sample carries over 65,000 clones, approximately 90% recorded once. What was sequenced was peripheral blood. These TCRs come from a man in his fifties or sixties with active or convalescent COVID-19.

This chain links TRBV18 with TRBJ2-4, with D perhaps TRBD2 (6 bases). CDR3 length: 16 amino acids. Trimming pared 0 bases from V and 0 bases from J, leaving 9 bases between. Germline CDR1 reads KGHSH; CDR2 reads LQKENI. The CDR3 here is CASSPPGGLAKNIQYF. Here the CDR3 DNA reads TGTGCCAGCTCACCACCAGGAGGGCTAGCCAAAAACATTCAGTACTTC.

This clone was recorded only once. V is TRBV5-1 and J is TRBJ1-1; TRBD1 might be the D (6 bases). This CDR3 region has 14 residues. Germline V gives CDR1 SGHRS, CDR2 YFSETQ. V was cut by 2 bases and J by 4 bases, with 12 bases left in between. The CDR3 sequence: CASSFRDIGTEAFF. CDR3 DNA sequence: TGCGCCAGCAGCTTCAGGGACATAGGCACTGAAGCTTTCTTT.

The chain joins TRBV11-2 to TRBJ1-2; D remains unclear. This CDR3 has 12 residues. Germline-derived CDR1 and CDR2 are SGHAT and FQNNGV. V was clipped by 3 bases and J by 8 bases, with 10 bases between them. DNA for the CDR3: TGTGCCAGCAGCTTGGGAGAAGGGGGCTACACCTTC. Translation gives CASSLGEGGYTF.

This clone was recorded only once. Here the CDR3 DNA reads TGTGCCAGCTCACCCGGGGACACTGAAGCTTTCTTT. It is translated as CASSPGDTEAFF. The rearrangement joins TRBV18 to TRBJ1-1; D ambiguous. This CDR3 comprises 12 residues. Deletions cut 3 bases from V and 3 bases from J, with 5 bases between. From germline, CDR1 is KGHSH and CDR2 LQKENI.

The rearrangement uses TRBV6-1 and TRBJ2-7, with 8 bases identical to TRBD2. With 4 bases clipped from V and 4 bases from J, the junction kept 12 bases outside the gene matches. CDR3 length: 16 amino acids. CDR1 and CDR2 from the germline V gene are MNHNS and SASEGT. As DNA, the CDR3 is TGTGCCAGCAGTGTCCCCGGGAGGGAAGGTTCGTACGAGCAGTACTTC. Amino acids: CASSVPGREGSYEQYF.

The rearrangement links TRBV3-1 (or the pseudogene TRBV3-2) to TRBJ2-2; D gene ambiguous. This CDR3 is 15 amino acids long. Germline V lookup: CDR1 LGHDT, CDR2 YNNKEL (reference sequence). V was pared by 2 bases and J by 5 bases, with 12 bases between. This CDR3 is CASSQSLSGTGELFF. CDR3 DNA sequence: TGTGCCAGCAGCCAATCGCTTTCAGGTACCGGGGAGCTGTTTTTT.

The chain recombines TRBV25-1 with TRBJ1-2; D uncertain. Germline V CDR1 and CDR2: MGHDK, SYGVNS. V was clipped by 6 bases and J by 2 bases, with 10 bases between them. The CDR3 has 13 amino acids. The CDR3 nucleotides are TGTGCCAGCAGATCGGGAACCAACTATGGCTACACCTTC. This encodes CASRSGTNYGYTF.

This CDR3 is CASSSAVAGGLSTGELFF. In nucleotides, the CDR3 is TGTGCCAGCAGCTCGGCGGTAGCGGGAGGGCTTAGCACCGGGGAGCTGTTTTTT. The V call is TRBV5-4, the J call TRBJ2-2; the match to TRBD2 covers 11 bases. This CDR3 has 18 residues. Germline V gene lookup returns CDR1 SGHNT and CDR2 YYREEE (reference sequence). With V trimmed by 3 bases and J by 4 bases, 11 bases remained unmatched.

The rearrangement joins TRBV7-9 to TRBJ1-2; 12 nucleotides match TRBD1. The V segment lost 3 bases and the J segment 4 bases; nucleotides outside the gene matches: 12. Germline loops: CDR1 SEHNR, CDR2 FQNEAQ (reference sequence). The CDR3 consists of 18 residues. The CDR3 nucleotides are TGTGCCAGCAGCTTCCCGCTCCGGGACAGGGGGCTCGGCTATGGCTACACCTTC. Protein sequence: CASSFPLRDRGLGYGYTF.

This clone appeared a few times. V and J are TRBV7-8 and TRBJ2-7; 10 bases align to TRBD2. This CDR3 contains 14 residues. V dropped 3 bases and J dropped 5; count of bases not matched to a gene: 4. Germline V CDR1 and CDR2: SGHVS, FQNEAQ. In DNA, the CDR3 is TGTGCCAGCAGCTTCGAGACTAGCGGGCACGAGCAGTACTTC. Its protein product is CASSFETSGHEQYF.

This sequence joins TRBV27 and TRBJ2-1, with 11 bases fitting TRBD2. The CDR3 has 15 amino acids. From germline, CDR1 is MNHEY and CDR2 SMNVEV (reference sequence). With 3 bases clipped from V and 9 bases from J, the junction kept 7 bases outside the gene matches. CDR3 sequence reads: CASSFSRLAGFEQFF. In DNA, the CDR3 is TGTGCCAGCAGTTTCTCGAGACTAGCGGGATTTGAGCAGTTCTTC.

As for this clone: The junction does not match germline at one end; this may be a read error. V gene TRBV10-2 combines with J gene TRBJ2-7; TRBD1 aligns across 7 bases. In germline, CDR1 is WSHSY, CDR2 SAAADI. This CDR3 is 14 amino acids long. The chain's CDR3 is CASTGRDRQREQYF. The CDR3 DNA follows: TGCGCCAGCACCGGCCGGGACAGACAAAGGGAGCAGTATTTC.

The V call is TRBV5-1, the J call TRBJ1-1; 7 bases match TRBD1. This CDR3 is built from 14 residues. V lost 0 bases, J lost 7 bases, and 6 bases stayed unmatched. The germline gives CDR1 SGHRS, CDR2 YFSETQ. In DNA form, the CDR3 reads TGCGCCAGCAGCTTGGACGGGACAGCGGGTGAAGCTTTCTTT. Translating it yields CASSLDGTAGEAFF.

The CDR3 nucleotides read TGCGCCAGCAGCCAAGCCGGGACAGCTTCTGGGGCCAACGTCCTGACTTTC. Protein: CASSQAGTASGANVLTF. V usage is TRBV4-1 and J usage is TRBJ2-6; TRBD1 matches at 7 bases. Germline-derived CDR1 and CDR2 are MGHRA and YSYEKL. The V gene end was trimmed by 1 base and the J gene end by 1 base; junction bases not matched to a gene: 4. There are 17 residues in the CDR3.

The chain has TRBV29-1 and TRBJ2-2, with 13 bases lining up with TRBD2. The germline V gene encodes CDR1 SQVTM and CDR2 ANQGSEA. Germline trimming cut 6 bases from V and 2 bases from J; bases unmatched to any gene: 9. The CDR3 length is 17 residues. This CDR3 is CSVTGTSGNLNTGELFF. The CDR3 DNA reads TGCAGCGTCACCGGGACTAGCGGGAATCTTAACACCGGGGAGCTGTTTTTT.

This chain joins TRBV6-4 and TRBJ2-1, with TRBD2 matching 13 bases. Trimming cost V 5 bases and J 4 bases; bases outside gene matches: 8. In germline, CDR1 is MRHNA, CDR2 SNTAGT. This CDR3 is 17 amino acids long. The CDR3 nucleotides read TGTGCCAGCAGTAACCTGACTAGCGGGGGGACTTACAATGAGCAGTTCTTC. It yields the protein CASSNLTSGGTYNEQFF.

The CDR3 DNA reads as TGTGCCAGCAGCAAAGGCAGGGTTTCGCGCAATCAGCCCCAGCATTTT. It encodes CASSKGRVSRNQPQHF. This chain links TRBV21-1 with TRBJ1-5; the tabulated D call, TRBD1, remains unverified against the DNA. TRBV21-1 is recorded as a pseudogene. This CDR3 spans 16 amino acids.

V is TRBV7-6 and J is TRBJ1-4; weak D call: TRBD1 (5 bases). Trimming shortened V by 4 bases and J by 8 bases, and 23 bases separated the two germline ends. The CDR3 is made up of 17 amino acids. The germline CDR1 and CDR2 sequences are SGHVS and FNYEAQ. CDR3: CASSSDGAGRGDEKLFF. The CDR3 region has the DNA TGTGCCAGCAGCTCGGATGGGGCGGGGCGAGGAGACGAAAAACTGTTTTTT.

The gene calls are TRBV9 and TRBJ1-3, with D uncertain. In germline, CDR1 is SGDLS, CDR2 YYNGEE. The CDR3 spans 14 residues. V was cut by 1 base and J by 2 bases, with 7 bases left in between. CDR3 in amino acids: CASSVLAAGNTIYF. DNA for the CDR3: TGTGCCAGCAGCGTACTAGCTGCTGGAAACACCATATATTTT.

The V and J genes are TRBV3-1 (or the pseudogene TRBV3-2) and TRBJ2-3, with 10 bases aligning to TRBD1. Trimming took 4 bases from V and 5 from J; bases not matched to a gene: 6. CDR1 and CDR2 (germline): LGHDT, YNNKEL (reference sequence). The CDR3 has 15 residues. CDR3 protein: CASSPGQGRVDTQYF. CDR3 bases: TGTGCCAGCAGCCCGGGACAGGGGAGGGTAGATACGCAGTATTTT.

The chain recombines TRBV28 with TRBJ1-4; TRBD1 matches 12 bases. Germline CDR1 MDHEN, CDR2 SYDVKM. The trim removed 5 bases at V and 5 bases at J, leaving 6 bases unmatched. This CDR3 contains 16 residues. Written as DNA, the CDR3 is TGTGCCAGCAGTCGACCCGGGACAGGGGGCAATGAAAAACTGTTTTTT. Its protein is CASSRPGTGGNEKLFF.

This chain links TRBV18 with TRBJ2-1, with a weak D call TRBD1 (6 bases). The CDR3 has 16 amino acids. The germline gives CDR1 KGHSH, CDR2 LQKENI. V lost 1 base and J lost 12, with 22 bases in between. CDR3 loop: CASSPRPMDSPDVQFF. The CDR3 DNA is TGTGCCAGCTCACCACGGCCCATGGACAGCCCAGATGTGCAGTTCTTC.